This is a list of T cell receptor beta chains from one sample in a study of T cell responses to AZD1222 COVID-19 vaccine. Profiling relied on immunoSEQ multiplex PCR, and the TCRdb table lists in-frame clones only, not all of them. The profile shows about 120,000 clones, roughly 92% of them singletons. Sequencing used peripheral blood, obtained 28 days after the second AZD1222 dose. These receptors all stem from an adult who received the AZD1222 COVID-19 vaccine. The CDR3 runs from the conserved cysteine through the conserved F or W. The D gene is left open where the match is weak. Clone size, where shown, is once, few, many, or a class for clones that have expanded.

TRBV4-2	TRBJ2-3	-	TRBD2	TGTGCCAGCAGCCCTTCTAGCGGTGGTTACACAGATACGCAGTATTTT	CASSPSSGGYTDTQYF
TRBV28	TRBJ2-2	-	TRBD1	TGTGCCAGCAGTTTACCGATCCAGGGACAGGGTAACACCGGGGAGCTGTTTTTT	CASSLPIQGQGNTGELFF
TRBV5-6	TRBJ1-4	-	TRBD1	TGTGCCAGCAAGACAGGGGTATCGACTAATGAAAAACTGTTTTTT	CASKTGVSTNEKLFF
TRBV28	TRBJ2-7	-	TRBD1	TGTGCCAGCAGTGATACCTGGGACAGGCAAGAGTACTTC	CASSDTWDRQEYF
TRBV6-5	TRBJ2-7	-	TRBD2	TGTGCCAGCAGTTACGTAGCGGGAGACTACGAGCAGTACTTC	CASSYVAGDYEQYF
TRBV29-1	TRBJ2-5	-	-	TGCAGCGTTGACCAAGAGACCCAGTACTTC	CSVDQETQYF
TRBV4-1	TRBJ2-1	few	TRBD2	TGCGCCAGCAGCCGAGCGGGACTAGTCCCGAGCAATGAGCAGTTCTTC	CASSRAGLVPSNEQFF
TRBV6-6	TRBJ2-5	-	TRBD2	TGTGCCAGCAGTCCATGGGGGGGGAGAAGAGGGAGGATTCAAGAGACCCAGTACTTC	CASSPWGGRRGRIQETQYF
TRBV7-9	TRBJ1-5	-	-	TGTGCCAGCAGCTTAGGTCGAGGGGGCAATCAGCCCCAGCATTTT	CASSLGRGGNQPQHF
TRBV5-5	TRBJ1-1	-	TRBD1	TGTGCCAGCAGCTTCTCTCTAACAGGGGCGTACACTGAAGCTTTCTTT	CASSFSLTGAYTEAFF